This record concerns one T cell receptor (beta chain) sequence. The antigen is undetermined. Trimming left V 4 bases short and J 3 bases short, with 12 bases between. Germline CDR1 LNHDA, CDR2 SQIVND (reference sequence). This CDR3 is built from 14 residues. The data derive from a study of cytomegalovirus exposure and HLA in healthy donors. The assay was immunoSEQ multiplex PCR, and TCRdb's table has in-frame clones only and misses some. This table holds about 160,000 clones, approximately 89% found once. Study results and caveats: Despite most TCR sequences being rare, some public TCRs occurred in many donors.

Sequencing was performed on PBMCs. This TCR came from a man aged 18 to 30 in good health and CMV-seropositive. J is TRBJ1-1 and V is TRBV19, with unresolved D. The chain's CDR3 is CASSNRDYYTEAFF. The CDR3 DNA reads TGTGCCAGTAGTAACCGGGATTACTACACTGAAGCTTTCTTT.